These 4 T cell receptor beta chains were all obtained from the same sample, sequenced in a study of T cells after yellow fever vaccination. TCRdb ran MiXCR on the 5' RACE reads and lists one entry per CDR3 protein. The table has about 110,000 distinct CDR3 sequences, 6.5% to 9% seen once. Sequencing used CD8+ T cells sorted from PBMCs, obtained 45 days after the yellow fever booster vaccination. The receptors come from a man aged 25-45 years who received the YFV17D yellow fever vaccine.

At least ten counts were recorded for this clonotype. The genes are TRBV5-1 and TRBJ2-6; D gene uncertain. The ends were cut back, 0 bases at V and 0 bases at J, with 7 bases in the middle. This CDR3 spans 16 amino acids. Germline lookup yields CDR1 SGHRS and CDR2 YFSETQ. CDR3 loop: CASSLDWLSGANVLTF. The DNA for the CDR3 is TGCGCCAGCAGCTTGGATTGGCTCTCTGGGGCCAACGTCCTGACTTTC.

V is TRBV29-1 and J is TRBJ1-2, with 7 bases that match TRBD1. The length of the CDR3 is 12 residues. Germline-derived CDR1 and CDR2 are SQVTM and ANQGSEA. V trimming: 4 bases; J trimming: 6 bases; junction bases outside the gene matches: 5. The CDR3 DNA sequence: TGCAGCGTTGTTACAGGGGAGCATGGCTACACCTTC. Encoded protein: CSVVTGEHGYTF.

This clonotype was observed a handful of times. The chain links TRBV4-3 to TRBJ2-7; 9 positions match TRBD1. Germline V gene data show CDR1 as LGHNA and CDR2 as YSLEER. V trimming: 4 bases; J trimming: 7 bases; junction bases outside the gene matches: 20. The CDR3 runs to 18 residues. CDR3 amino acids: CASSPGWTGVSPRREQYF. DNA for the CDR3: TGCGCCAGCAGCCCTGGCTGGACAGGGGTCTCCCCTCGTCGTGAGCAGTACTTC.

This clonotype was counted at least ten times. The rearrangement joins TRBV20-1 to TRBJ2-1, with 11 bases identical to TRBD2. The junction had 3 bases not matched to a gene; V was cut back by 1 base and J by 10 bases. The germline gives CDR1 DFQATT, CDR2 SNEGSKA (reference sequence). The CDR3 length is 13 residues. The CDR3 sequence is CSARGLAGLEQFF. CDR3 in DNA: TGCAGTGCTAGAGGACTAGCGGGACTAGAGCAGTTCTTC.